This passage covers 18 T cell receptor beta chains from one sample sequenced in a study of shared clonotypes between healthy human individuals. Method: immunoSEQ multiplex PCR; TCRdb's copy keeps in-frame clones and lacks some. This table has 2 million to 3 million clones, over 85% appearing once. Sequencing was performed on naive CD4+ T cells from PBMCs. The subset is: CD45RA+ positively selected. Receptor source: a man between 18 and 29 years old in good health. Some clones in this sample may be carry-over from other donors' samples.

The rearrangement joins TRBV19 to TRBJ1-1, with D unresolved. This CDR3 has 12 amino acids. Germline loops: CDR1 LNHDA, CDR2 SQIVND (reference sequence). Trimming took 4 bases from V and 6 from J, leaving 9 bases between them. The DNA of the CDR3 is TGTGCCAGTAGTACGCCAAGGGCTGAAGCTTTCTTT. Translating it yields CASSTPRAEAFF.

This sequence joins TRBV28 and TRBJ2-2, with D tentatively TRBD1 (6 bases). CDR1 is MDHEN, CDR2 SYDVKM, per germline. The CDR3 totals 15 residues. With 0 bases removed from V and 6 bases from J, the gap between germline ends came to 11 bases. CDR3 nucleotide sequence: TGTGCCAGCAGTTTATGGCCCAGGGGTCCCGGGGAGCTGTTTTTT. Its translation is CASSLWPRGPGELFF.

J is TRBJ2-1 and V is TRBV28; D gene ambiguous. The CDR3 contains 13 residues. V was cut by 5 bases and J by 10 bases, with 15 bases left in between. CDR1 and CDR2 (germline): MDHEN, SYDVKM. CDR3 loop: CASSPLPRWEQFF. The CDR3 DNA follows: TGTGCCAGCAGTCCTCTCCCCCGATGGGAGCAGTTCTTC.

This clone was recorded once. The DNA of the CDR3 is TGCGCCAGCAGCTTAGATTCTCAGGGTATCTACGAGCAGTACTTC. Amino acids: CASSLDSQGIYEQYF. The V gene is TRBV5-1, the J gene TRBJ2-7; possibly TRBD1 for D (5 bases). CDR3 length: 15 amino acids. The germline V gene has CDR1 SGHRS and CDR2 YFSETQ. The V end lost 2 bases, the J end lost 3 bases, and 15 bases lay between the germline ends.

This clone came up once. J is TRBJ1-3 and V is TRBV7-6, with D unclear. The V end lost 1 base, the J end lost 4 bases, and 14 bases lay between the germline ends. CDR3 length: 16 residues. CDR1 SGHVS and CDR2 FNYEAQ come from the germline V gene. Here the CDR3 DNA reads TGTGCCAGCAGCTTAGAGGATACTCGCTCCGGAAACACCATATATTTT. It specifies CASSLEDTRSGNTIYF.

As concerns this clone: The same CDR3 also results from other DNA sequences found in this sample. This rearrangement joins TRBV6-5 to TRBJ1-2; the D is unclear. Looked up from germline, CDR1 is MNHEY and CDR2 is SVGAGI. V lost 6 bases and J lost 1, with 3 bases in between. The CDR3 covers 11 residues. CDR3 nucleotides: TGTGCCAGCAGCAGTAACTATGGCTACACCTTC. It specifies CASSSNYGYTF.

Points on this clone: Other nucleotide sequences from this sample produce the same CDR3. The chain uses TRBV29-1 and TRBJ1-1, with 7 positions matching TRBD1. The CDR3 totals 13 residues. Germline CDR1 reads SQVTM; CDR2 reads ANQGSEA. V shed 5 bases, J shed 1 base, and the junction held 4 bases outside the gene matches. CDR3 DNA sequence: TGCAGCGTTAGAGGACAGGCGAACACTGAAGCTTTCTTT. It specifies CSVRGQANTEAFF.

The CDR3 nucleotides read TGTGCCAGCAGTTACCGGGGCCGAGTGGATGAAAAACTGTTTTTT. Protein product: CASSYRGRVDEKLFF. The chain combines TRBV6-5 with TRBJ1-4; D possibly corresponds to TRBD1 (5 bases). The CDR3 covers 15 residues. Germline CDR1 reads MNHEY; CDR2 reads SVGAGI. V lost 2 bases and J lost 6, with 13 bases in between.

This clone was seen a single time. The V call is TRBV30, the J call TRBJ2-7, with 8 bases lining up with TRBD1. Trimming at V came to 2 bases and at J to 0 bases, leaving 3 bases not matched to a gene. The CDR3 has 14 amino acids. Looked up from germline, CDR1 is GTSNPN and CDR2 is SVGIG (reference sequence). The CDR3 DNA is TGTGCCTGGAGTCGACAGGGGAGCTCCTACGAGCAGTACTTC. Translation gives CAWSRQGSSYEQYF.

In nucleotides, the CDR3 is TGTGCCAGCACCCCCCTGGCGGGGGATGAGCAGTTCTTC. Translation gives CASTPLAGDEQFF. The chain couples TRBV28 to TRBJ2-1; 7 positions agree with TRBD2. This CDR3 region has 13 residues. V dropped 7 bases and J dropped 8; count of bases not matched to a gene: 8. Germline-derived CDR1 and CDR2 are MDHEN and SYDVKM.

The chain combines TRBV9 with TRBJ1-5; 8 bases fit TRBD1. The germline gives CDR1 SGDLS, CDR2 YYNGEE. The CDR3 is 13 residues long. Unmatched junction bases numbered 4, after V lost 4 bases and J lost 7 bases. The CDR3 protein is CASSQGANQPQHF. CDR3 DNA: TGTGCCAGCAGCCAGGGGGCCAACCAGCCCCAGCATTTT. Full variable domain (missing parts from reference TRBV9 and TRBJ1-5): DSGVTQTPKHLITATGQRVTLRCSPRSGDLSVYWYQQSLDQGLQFLIQYYNGEERAKGNILERFSAQQFPDLHSELNLSSLELGDSALYFCASSQGANQPQHFGDGTRLSIL.

Worth noting for this clone: The same CDR3 can be traced to other DNA sequences in this sample. This chain uses TRBV5-1 with TRBJ2-1; 8 bases are a match to TRBD2. Germline V gene lookup returns CDR1 SGHRS and CDR2 YFSETQ. J lost 0 bases, V lost 4 bases, and 3 bases had no gene match. The CDR3 has 15 residues. CDR3 coding DNA: TGCGCCAGCAGCACAAGCGGGAGCTCCTACAATGAGCAGTTCTTC. It is translated as CASSTSGSSYNEQFF.

The gene calls are TRBV9 and TRBJ2-7; 7 bases agree with TRBD2. The CDR3 is 14 residues long. V lost 3 bases to trimming and J lost 4 bases; unmatched junction nucleotides: 7. Per germline, CDR1 SGDLS and CDR2 YYNGEE. For the CDR3, the DNA is TGTGCCAGCAGCGCCTGGATCGGGGGGTACGAGCAGTACTTC. Protein sequence: CASSAWIGGYEQYF.

The V call is TRBV14, the J call TRBJ2-2, with 7 bases fitting TRBD2. This CDR3 comprises 18 residues. After removal of 1 base from V and 4 bases from J, the junction contained 12 bases not matched to a gene. Germline CDR1 and CDR2: SGHDN and FVKESK. This chain's CDR3 is CASSQGLWRESGTGELFF. DNA of the CDR3: TGTGCCAGCAGCCAAGGGTTGTGGCGGGAGAGCGGCACCGGGGAGCTGTTTTTT.

This clone was seen a single time. The rearrangement joins TRBV9 to TRBJ2-7, with 7 nucleotides matching TRBD2. The length of the CDR3 is 16 residues. The V and J ends lost 4 bases and 7 bases, in that order; junction bases with no gene match: 17. Per germline, CDR1 SGDLS and CDR2 YYNGEE. The CDR3 here is CASSPTSAAPSGEQYF. The CDR3 DNA is TGTGCCAGCAGCCCCACTAGCGCCGCGCCCTCTGGGGAGCAGTACTTC.

CDR3 sequence: CASSHWTGPNYGYTF. CDR3 sequence (DNA): TGTGCCAGTAGCCATTGGACAGGACCTAACTATGGCTACACCTTC. The chain has TRBV19 and TRBJ1-2; 7 bases agree with TRBD1. Trimming took 6 bases from V and 0 from J; bases not matched to a gene: 7. Germline CDR1 and CDR2: LNHDA and SQIVND (reference sequence). The CDR3 has 15 amino acids.

The chain employs TRBV5-1 and TRBJ2-3; 7 bases are a match to TRBD2. With 3 bases clipped from V and 2 bases from J, the junction kept 3 bases outside the gene matches. The CDR3 is 14 residues long. The germline gives CDR1 SGHRS, CDR2 YFSETQ. In DNA form, the CDR3 reads TGCGCCAGCAGCTCGGGACTAATCACAGATACGCAGTATTTT. As protein: CASSSGLITDTQYF.

The chain couples TRBV7-9 to TRBJ2-1; 8 bases are a match to TRBD2. Germline V gives CDR1 SEHNR, CDR2 FQNEAQ (reference sequence). Trimming removed 2 bases from V and 15 bases from J; junction bases left unmatched: 6. The CDR3 consists of 12 residues. In DNA, the CDR3 is TGTGCCAGCAGCTTAAATAGCGGGAAAGGGTTCTTC. This encodes CASSLNSGKGFF. The complete variable domain, with remaining parts taken from reference TRBV7-9 and TRBJ2-1, reads DTGVSQNPRHKITKRGQNVTFRCDPISEHNRLYWYRQTLGQGPEFLTYFQNEAQLEKSRLLSDRFSAERPKGSFSTLEIQRTEQGDSAMYLCASSLNSGKGFFGPGTRLTVL.